This section outlines one TCR beta chain sequence together with its context. What it binds is not known. The sample is drawn from a study of T cells in lung cancer brain metastases. There are 14 residues in the CDR3. The V and J ends lost 2 bases and 6 bases, in that order; junction bases with no gene match: 6. The germline gives CDR1 SGHRS, CDR2 YFSETQ. Study findings and constraints: Paired primaries held more unique productive clones than brain metastases (median about 4,500 versus 1,500).

The method was immunoSEQ multiplex PCR; TCRdb's version includes in-frame clones alone and lacks a portion of them. The data hold about 2,100 clones, with about 90% observed a single time. Sequences were obtained from tumor tissue from the primary lung tumor. This TCR was recovered from a man between 65 and 80 years old with non-small cell lung cancer. The V call is TRBV5-1, the J call TRBJ2-3; 7 bases align to TRBD2. CDR3 in amino acids: CASSLGTSADTQYF. The DNA for the CDR3 is TGCGCCAGCAGCTTAGGCACTAGCGCCGATACGCAGTATTTT.